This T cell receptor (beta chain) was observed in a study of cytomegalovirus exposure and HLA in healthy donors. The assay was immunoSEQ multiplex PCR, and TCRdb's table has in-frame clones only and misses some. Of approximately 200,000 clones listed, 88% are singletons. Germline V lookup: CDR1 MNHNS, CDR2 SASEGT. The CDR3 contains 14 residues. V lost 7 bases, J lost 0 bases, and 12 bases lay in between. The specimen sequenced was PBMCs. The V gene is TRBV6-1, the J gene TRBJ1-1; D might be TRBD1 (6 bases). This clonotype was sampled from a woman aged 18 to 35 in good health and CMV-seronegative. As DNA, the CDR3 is TGTGCCAGCACTAGGACAGCCATGAACACTGAAGCTTTCTTT. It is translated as CASTRTAMNTEAFF.